These T cell receptor beta chains were read from a single sample in a study of cytomegalovirus exposure and HLA in healthy donors. This table comes from immunoSEQ multiplex PCR, and its TCRdb copy is limited to in-frame clones, with some not included. The data contain 85,000 to 100,000 clones, 64% of them singletons. What was sequenced was PBMCs. Receptor source: a man in his sixties in good health and CMV-seronegative. CDR3s include the opening cysteine and the closing phenylalanine or tryptophan. The order of the fields is clone size, D gene, J gene, V gene, CDR3 protein, CDR3 DNA. The D gene is left open where the match is weak. Only part of the rows carry a size: once, few, many, or a class if the clone is expanded.

- | - | TRBJ1-2 | TRBV2 | CASSEDRGGYGYTF | TGTGCCAGCAGTGAAGACCGGGGAGGCTATGGCTACACCTTC
few | - | TRBJ1-5 | TRBV4-1 | CASSQDLRADQPQHF | TGCGCCAGCAGCCAAGATTTGAGGGCGGATCAGCCCCAGCATTTT
- | - | TRBJ2-7 | TRBV5-1 | CASSSDGQKNYEQYF | TGCGCCAGCAGTTCTGACGGACAGAAGAACTACGAGCAGTACTTC
- | TRBD1 | TRBJ2-7 | TRBV4-2 | CASSQAGTGIHEQYF | TGTGCCAGCAGCCAAGCCGGGACAGGGATCCACGAGCAGTACTTC
- | - | TRBJ1-6 | TRBV28 | CASSLWSEGSPLHF | TGTGCCAGCAGTTTATGGTCGGAGGGGTCACCCCTCCACTTT
- | TRBD1 | TRBJ2-7 | TRBV27 | CASSLWGGRQGVSYEQYF | TGTGCCAGCAGTTTATGGGGTGGGCGACAGGGGGTCTCCTACGAGCAGTACTTC
- | TRBD1 | TRBJ1-4 | TRBV27 | CASSGQGAEKLFF | TGTGCCAGCAGCGGACAGGGGGCTGAAAAACTGTTTTTT
- | - | TRBJ2-7 | TRBV27 | CASSPTRRGQYF | TGTGCCAGCAGTCCCACCCGTAGGGGACAGTACTTC
- | TRBD2 | TRBJ2-1 | TRBV9 | CASSVTSGYNEQFF | TGTGCCAGCAGCGTGACTAGCGGGTACAATGAGCAGTTCTTC
- | TRBD1 | TRBJ2-1 | TRBV5-1 | CASGDRGPYNEQFF | TGCGCCAGTGGTGACAGGGGGCCCTACAATGAGCAGTTCTTC
- | - | TRBJ2-3 | TRBV9 | CASSVVGSTDTQYF | TGTGCCAGCAGCGTAGTCGGTAGCACAGATACGCAGTATTTT